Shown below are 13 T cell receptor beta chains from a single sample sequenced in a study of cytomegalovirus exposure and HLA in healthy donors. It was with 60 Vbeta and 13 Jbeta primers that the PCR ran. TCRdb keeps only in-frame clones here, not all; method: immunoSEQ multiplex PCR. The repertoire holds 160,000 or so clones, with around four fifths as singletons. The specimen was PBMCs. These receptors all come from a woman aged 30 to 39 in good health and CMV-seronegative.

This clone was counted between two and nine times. DNA of the CDR3: TGTGCCAGTAGCGCCTCCGGGACTAGCTTTCACGAGCAGTACTTC. Residues: CASSASGTSFHEQYF. The V call is TRBV19, the J call TRBJ2-7; 9 positions agree with TRBD2. From germline, CDR1 is LNHDA and CDR2 SQIVND (reference sequence). This CDR3 is 15 amino acids long. V lost 6 bases and J lost 5; bases outside the gene matches: 11.

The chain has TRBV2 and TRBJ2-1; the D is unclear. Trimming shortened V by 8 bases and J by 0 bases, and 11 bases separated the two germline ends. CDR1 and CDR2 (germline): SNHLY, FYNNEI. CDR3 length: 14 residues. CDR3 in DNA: TGTGCCAGCGCACCCCTAAGCTCCTACAATGAGCAGTTCTTC. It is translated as CASAPLSSYNEQFF.

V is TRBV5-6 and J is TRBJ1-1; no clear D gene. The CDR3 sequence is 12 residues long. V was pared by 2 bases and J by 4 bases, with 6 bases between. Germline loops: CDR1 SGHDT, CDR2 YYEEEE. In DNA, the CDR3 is TGTGCCAGCAGCTTTGGGCTCACTGAAGCTTTCTTT. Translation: CASSFGLTEAFF.

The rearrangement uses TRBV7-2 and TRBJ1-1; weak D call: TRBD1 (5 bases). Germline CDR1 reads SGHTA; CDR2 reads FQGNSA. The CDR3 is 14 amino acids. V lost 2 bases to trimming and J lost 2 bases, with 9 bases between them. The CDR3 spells CASSLSQGNTEAFF. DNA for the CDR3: TGTGCCAGCAGCTTAAGTCAGGGTAACACTGAAGCTTTCTTT.

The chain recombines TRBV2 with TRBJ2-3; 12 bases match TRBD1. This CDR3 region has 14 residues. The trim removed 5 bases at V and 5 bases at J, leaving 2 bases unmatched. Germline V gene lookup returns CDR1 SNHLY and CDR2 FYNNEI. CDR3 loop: CASSWDRGQDTQYF. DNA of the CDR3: TGTGCCAGCAGTTGGGACAGGGGGCAAGATACGCAGTATTTT.

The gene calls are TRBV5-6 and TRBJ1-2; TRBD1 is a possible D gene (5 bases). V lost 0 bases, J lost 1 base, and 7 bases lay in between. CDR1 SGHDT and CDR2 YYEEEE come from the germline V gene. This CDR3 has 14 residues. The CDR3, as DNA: TGTGCCAGCAGCTTGGGCACAGGTAACTATGGCTACACCTTC. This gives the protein CASSLGTGNYGYTF.

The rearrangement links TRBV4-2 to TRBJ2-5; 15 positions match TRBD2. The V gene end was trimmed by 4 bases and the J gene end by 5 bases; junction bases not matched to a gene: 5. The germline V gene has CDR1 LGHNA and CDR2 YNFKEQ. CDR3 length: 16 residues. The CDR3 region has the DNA TGTGCCAGCAGCCCTGACGGGACTAGCGGGGGGGAGACCCAGTACTTC. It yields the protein CASSPDGTSGGETQYF.

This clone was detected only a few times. DNA for the CDR3: TGCGCCAGCAGCCATTCTTCGGGGACTAGCCGCCCTAGCGAGCAGTACTTC. It specifies CASSHSSGTSRPSEQYF. This chain joins TRBV4-1 and TRBJ2-7; 9 bases line up with TRBD2. This CDR3 has 17 residues. Germline V gives CDR1 MGHRA, CDR2 YSYEKL. The junction had 15 bases not matched to a gene; V was cut back by 3 bases and J by 6 bases.

CDR3 residues: CASSSGQGANTGELFF. CDR3 nucleotide sequence: TGTGCCAGCAGCTCCGGACAGGGGGCTAACACCGGGGAGCTGTTTTTT. This rearrangement joins TRBV5-5 to TRBJ2-2; TRBD1 agrees at 11 bases. With V trimmed by 3 bases and J by 2 bases, 3 bases remained unmatched. Germline CDR1 reads SGHKS; CDR2 reads YYEKEE (reference sequence). The CDR3 sequence is 16 residues long. The full variable domain, completed using reference TRBV5-5 and TRBJ2-2, is DAGVTQSPTHLIKTRGQQVTLRCSPISGHKSVSWYQQVLGQGPQFIFQYYEKEERGRGNFPDRFSARQFPNYSSELNVNALLLGDSALYLCASSSGQGANTGELFFGEGSRLTVL.

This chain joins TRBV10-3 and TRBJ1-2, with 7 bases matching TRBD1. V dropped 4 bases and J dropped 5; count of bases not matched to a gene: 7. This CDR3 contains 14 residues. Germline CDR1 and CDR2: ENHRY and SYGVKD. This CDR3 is CAISGLAGGYGYTF. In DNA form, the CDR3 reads TGTGCCATCAGTGGCCTGGCAGGGGGGTATGGCTACACCTTC.

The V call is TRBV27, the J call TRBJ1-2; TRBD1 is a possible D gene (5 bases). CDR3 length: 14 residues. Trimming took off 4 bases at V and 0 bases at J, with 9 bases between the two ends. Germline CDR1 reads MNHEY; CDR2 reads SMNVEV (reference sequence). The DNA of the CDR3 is TGTGCCAGCAGTTCCACAGGTTCTAACTATGGCTACACCTTC. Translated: CASSSTGSNYGYTF.

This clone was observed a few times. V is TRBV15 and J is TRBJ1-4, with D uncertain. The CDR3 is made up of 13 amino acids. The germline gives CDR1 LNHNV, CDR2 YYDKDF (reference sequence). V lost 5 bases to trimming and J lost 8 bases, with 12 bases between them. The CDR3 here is CATSFEGGEKLFF. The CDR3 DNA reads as TGTGCCACCAGCTTTGAGGGCGGAGAAAAACTGTTTTTT.

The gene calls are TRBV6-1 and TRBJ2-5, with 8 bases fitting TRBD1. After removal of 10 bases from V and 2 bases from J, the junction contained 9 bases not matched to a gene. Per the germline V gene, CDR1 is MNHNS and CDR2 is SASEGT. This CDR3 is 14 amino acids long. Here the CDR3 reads CATKRGQVQETQYF. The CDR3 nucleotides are TGTGCCACCAAGAGGGGACAGGTACAAGAGACCCAGTACTTC.